The 11 T cell receptor beta chains below all came from one sample that was sequenced in a study of blood T cells in healthy people across ages. Next came a second PCR, run for roughly 6 to 11 cycles, which used a sample-barcoded 5' primer along with a J-beta primer mix. MiXCR was run by TCRdb on the 5' RACE reads, yielding one entry per CDR3 protein. The profile covers approximately 800,000 distinct CDR3 sequences, with 58% appearing a single time and around 20% taken by the ten largest. The sample consisted of blood. The receptors come from a man in his thirties or forties in good health.

This chain uses TRBV20-1 with TRBJ1-2; TRBD1 agrees at 7 bases. V gave up 6 bases and J gave up 4 bases; unmatched junction bases: 11. In germline, CDR1 is DFQATT, CDR2 SNEGSKA (reference sequence). The CDR3 covers 14 residues. This chain's CDR3 is CSADDREASYGYTF. CDR3 DNA: TGCAGTGCGGACGACAGGGAAGCGAGCTATGGCTACACCTTC.

The V call is TRBV7-2, the J call TRBJ1-1; weak D call: TRBD1 (5 bases). V was cut by 6 bases and J by 5 bases, with 16 bases left in between. Germline V gene data show CDR1 as SGHTA and CDR2 as FQGNSA. The CDR3 is 14 amino acids. CDR3 loop: CASSHRNEGTEAFF. DNA of the CDR3: TGTGCCAGCAGTCACCGCAACGAGGGGACTGAAGCTTTCTTT. Looking up the rest from reference TRBV7-2 and TRBJ1-1 gives the full variable domain: GAGVSQSPSNKVTEKGKDVELRCDPISGHTALYWYRQSLGQGLEFLIYFQGNSAPDKSGLPSDRFSAERTGGSVSTLTIQRTQQEDSAVYLCASSHRNEGTEAFFGQGTRLTVV.

The gene calls are TRBV7-2 and TRBJ2-1, with D possibly matching TRBD2 (5 bases). CDR3 length: 17 amino acids. The V and J ends lost 3 bases and 2 bases respectively, with 17 bases between them. The germline gives CDR1 SGHTA, CDR2 FQGNSA. In DNA, the CDR3 is TGTGCCAGCAGCTTCTTCGGGCGGGCGGGCGCCTACAATGAGCAGTTCTTC. This sequence encodes CASSFFGRAGAYNEQFF.

In this sample, this clonotype turned up a few times. The chain has TRBV19 and TRBJ2-1; D is uncertain. This CDR3 has 13 residues. CDR1 is LNHDA and CDR2 is SQIVND in the germline V gene (reference sequence). Trimming removed 6 bases at V and 9 bases at J, with 15 bases between. The CDR3 here is CASRAVNLGEQFF. Here the CDR3 DNA reads TGTGCCAGTAGGGCTGTGAATCTGGGTGAGCAGTTCTTC.

The V call is TRBV7-9, the J call TRBJ1-2; a weak D match, TRBD1 (5 bases). The germline V and J ends were trimmed by 5 bases and 2 bases, with 18 bases remaining between them. This CDR3 is built from 16 residues. CDR1 is SEHNR and CDR2 is FQNEAQ in the germline V gene (reference sequence). Here the CDR3 reads CASSLEAGTVNYGYTF. CDR3 nucleotide sequence: TGTGCCAGCAGCCTAGAGGCGGGGACGGTAAACTATGGCTACACCTTC.

This clonotype was detected once. The chain employs TRBV9 and TRBJ2-3; no definite D call. Germline V gene sequence: CDR1 SGDLS, CDR2 YYNGEE. The germline V and J ends were trimmed by 4 bases and 5 bases, with 11 bases remaining between them. The CDR3 totals 13 residues. Written as DNA, the CDR3 is TGTGCCAGCAGCCCTCTTGAAGGAGATACGCAGTATTTT. Amino acid sequence: CASSPLEGDTQYF.

The sample holds a few counts of this clonotype. The chain combines TRBV20-1 with TRBJ2-5; perhaps TRBD2 as D (7 bases). Trimming left V 4 bases short and J 2 bases short, with 17 bases between. The germline V gene encodes CDR1 DFQATT and CDR2 SNEGSKA (reference sequence). The CDR3 covers 15 residues. CDR3 DNA: TGCAGTGCTATTTATGCCGGGGGGACACAAGAGACCCAGTACTTC. Encoded protein: CSAIYAGGTQETQYF.

This clonotype was seen a handful of times. This chain links TRBV18 with TRBJ2-5, with no clear D. The CDR3 covers 14 residues. Germline loops: CDR1 KGHSH, CDR2 LQKENI. V was pared by 2 bases and J by 2 bases, with 9 bases between. As DNA, the CDR3 is TGTGCCAGCTCACCAGGCACAGCTCAAGAGACCCAGTACTTC. It is translated as CASSPGTAQETQYF.

The V gene is TRBV2, the J gene TRBJ1-2, with D unclear. The CDR3 contains 11 residues. The V end lost 0 bases, the J end lost 8 bases, and 4 bases lay between the germline ends. Per germline, CDR1 SNHLY and CDR2 FYNNEI. CDR3 in amino acids: CASSEAGGYTF. For the CDR3, the DNA is TGTGCCAGCAGTGAAGCGGGCGGCTACACCTTC.

Only a few counts were recorded for this clonotype. The rearrangement joins TRBV5-1 to TRBJ1-6; TRBD1 agrees at 8 bases. Germline-derived CDR1 and CDR2 are SGHRS and YFSETQ. The CDR3 sequence is 18 residues long. V lost 0 bases to trimming and J lost 9 bases; unmatched junction nucleotides: 14. CDR3 protein: CASSLEGTGTGKASPLHF. CDR3 nucleotides: TGCGCCAGCAGCTTGGAGGGGACCGGGACAGGCAAAGCTTCACCCCTCCACTTT.

The gene calls are TRBV7-9 and TRBJ2-1; 7 positions agree with TRBD2. The CDR3 is 16 residues long. V shed 5 bases and J 3 bases; nucleotides not matched to a gene: 10. The germline gives CDR1 SEHNR, CDR2 FQNEAQ (reference sequence). CDR3 nucleotides: TGTGCCAGCAGCGGCGTGGGGGGGAATTACTACAATGAGCAGTTCTTC. Translating gives CASSGVGGNYYNEQFF.